These 10 T cell receptor beta chains share one sample of origin, sequenced in a study of CD8 T cells in ankylosing spondylitis. TCRdb re-called the 5' RACE reads with MiXCR, one entry per CDR3 protein. Of approximately 250,000 distinct CDR3 sequences listed, 30% to 40% are singletons. What was sequenced was blood, either unsorted or a sorted T cell fraction (not recorded which). The receptors come from a male donor with ankylosing spondylitis or in good health (not recorded which).

This sequence joins TRBV5-1 and TRBJ2-7; 11 nucleotides agree with TRBD2. V lost 4 bases to trimming and J lost 4 bases; unmatched junction nucleotides: 4. The germline CDR1 and CDR2 sequences are SGHRS and YFSETQ. There are 14 residues in the CDR3. The CDR3 DNA reads TGCGCCAGCAGCACGGGACTAGCGGATTACGAGCAGTACTTC. Translating it yields CASSTGLADYEQYF.

This sequence joins TRBV12-3 or TRBV12-4 and TRBJ2-1, with 8 bases matching TRBD2. This CDR3 is built from 14 residues. The V and J ends lost 7 bases and 6 bases, in that order; junction bases with no gene match: 8. In DNA, the CDR3 is TGTGCCAGCACCGATAGCGGGGCGGCCAATGAGCAGTTCTTC. It encodes CASTDSGAANEQFF.

This clonotype was counted between two and nine times. The DNA of the CDR3 is TGTGCCAGCAGTGAAGCAGCACAGTTAGAAGCTTTCTTT. Its protein is CASSEAAQLEAFF. The chain has TRBV6-1 and TRBJ1-1, with D unclear. Trimming shortened V by 0 bases and J by 8 bases, and 10 bases separated the two germline ends. The germline V gene encodes CDR1 MNHNS and CDR2 SASEGT. This CDR3 region has 13 residues.

This chain links TRBV12-3 or TRBV12-4 with TRBJ2-1; D gene unclear. The CDR3 is made up of 12 amino acids. V lost 5 bases and J 5 bases, leaving 7 bases between the germline ends. CDR3 in DNA: TGTGCCAGCAGTCGTCTGAACAATGAGCAGTTCTTC. Amino acid sequence: CASSRLNNEQFF.

The chain links TRBV12-3 or TRBV12-4 to TRBJ2-1; tentative D call: TRBD2 (6 bases). The V gene lost 1 base and the J gene lost 9 bases, with 10 bases spanning the gap. CDR3 length: 13 amino acids. CDR3 region: CASSLGEEGEQFF. DNA of the CDR3: TGTGCCAGCAGTTTAGGGGAGGAGGGTGAGCAGTTCTTC.

The chain combines TRBV10-3 with TRBJ1-1, with a possible D match to TRBD1 (5 bases). V was clipped by 11 bases and J by 2 bases, with 12 bases between them. The CDR3 length is 12 residues. Germline CDR1 ENHRY, CDR2 SYGVKD. The DNA for the CDR3 is TGTGCCGCGGGGCCCTCAAACACTGAAGCTTTCTTT. This gives the protein CAAGPSNTEAFF.

In its sample, this clonotype was seen a few times. The chain combines TRBV6-2 or TRBV6-3 with TRBJ1-1; no clear D gene. The CDR3 is 15 residues long. Trimming pared 6 bases from V and 3 bases from J, leaving 17 bases between. Germline-derived CDR1 and CDR2 are MNHEY and SVGEGT. The CDR3, as DNA: TGTGCCAGCAGCCCCACTAGTCAAAGGGACACTGAAGCTTTCTTT. Its protein product is CASSPTSQRDTEAFF.

This clonotype occurred a few times. In DNA form, the CDR3 reads TGTGCCAGCAGTTTGGGGGCTCAGCCCCAGCATTTT. Translated, it gives CASSLGAQPQHF. This chain links TRBV28 with TRBJ1-5; tentatively, D is TRBD1 (6 bases). Trimming removed 3 bases at V and 6 bases at J, with 6 bases between. The CDR3 length is 12 residues. Germline V gives CDR1 MDHEN, CDR2 SYDVKM.

This clonotype has only a few counts. The rearrangement joins TRBV28 to TRBJ2-3; no firm D call. Trimming removed 5 bases at V and 1 base at J, with 7 bases between. In germline, CDR1 is MDHEN, CDR2 SYDVKM. CDR3 size: 13 residues. DNA for the CDR3: TGTGCCAGCAGTCCCCCGGGCACAGATACGCAGTATTTT. It encodes CASSPPGTDTQYF.

This chain's CDR3 is CASSPREWGDTQYF. As DNA, the CDR3 is TGTGCCAGCAGCCCCCGGGAGTGGGGGGATACGCAGTATTTT. The chain employs TRBV9 and TRBJ2-3, with D perhaps matching TRBD2 (6 bases). Trimming removed 4 bases from V and 6 bases from J, with 15 bases in between. The CDR3 sequence is 14 residues long. From germline, CDR1 is SGDLS and CDR2 YYNGEE.